The 5 T cell receptor beta chains given below trace back to one sample, sequenced in a study of human T cells and chemical hapten exposure. TCRdb itself ran the RACE reads through MiXCR, one entry per CDR3 protein. This table holds about 64,000 distinct CDR3 sequences, more than 9.5% found once. Time point meaning: patch test 3, about 24 weeks after DPC sensitization. Noted treatment: therapeutic diphenylcyclopropenone sensitization with weekly scalp DPC. The sequencing here drew on whole blood, taken in connection with sensitization to the hapten diphenylcyclopropenone (DPC). These receptors all come from a woman younger than 45 with alopecia areata. Some clones in this sample may be carry-over from other donors' samples.

In this sample, this clonotype turned up many times. The V and J genes are TRBV4-3 and TRBJ2-1, with 10 bases that match TRBD2. V dropped 0 bases and J dropped 3; count of bases not matched to a gene: 2. Germline loops: CDR1 LGHNA, CDR2 YSLEER. This CDR3 comprises 16 residues. The CDR3 region has the DNA TGCGCCAGCAGCCAAGAGCCTAGCGGGAGCTACAATGAGCAGTTCTTC. It translates to CASSQEPSGSYNEQFF.

The rearrangement joins TRBV4-3 to TRBJ2-3; no reliable D call. With 3 bases removed from V and 2 bases from J, the gap between germline ends came to 3 bases. Germline CDR1 reads LGHNA; CDR2 reads YSLEER. CDR3 length: 12 amino acids. In DNA, the CDR3 is TGCGCCAGCAGCCAGGACACAGATACGCAGTATTTT. Translating gives CASSQDTDTQYF.

This chain connects TRBV24-1 to TRBJ1-1; the D is unclear. Germline CDR1 is KGHDR and CDR2 is SFDVKD. V shed 7 bases and J shed 1 base, with 6 bases lying between them. The CDR3 runs to 12 residues. The CDR3 nucleotides are TGTGCCACCAGAGGGCCGAACACTGAAGCTTTCTTT. It translates to CATRGPNTEAFF.

The CDR3 reads CARSRRTASNQPQHF. Here the CDR3 DNA reads TGTGCCAGAAGCCGACGGACGGCAAGCAATCAGCCCCAGCATTTT. The chain links TRBV5-3 to TRBJ1-5, with no clear D. TRBV5-3 is reported as an ORF; its role is uncertain. The CDR3 runs to 15 residues. The V and J ends lost 4 bases and 1 base respectively, with 12 bases between them.

This clonotype was recorded a few times. The CDR3 loop reads CAISEEGSGEKLFF. In DNA form, the CDR3 reads TGTGCCATCAGTGAGGAGGGTTCTGGTGAAAAACTGTTTTTT. V usage is TRBV10-3 and J usage is TRBJ1-4, with no clear D. In germline, CDR1 is ENHRY, CDR2 SYGVKD. Trimming cost V 2 bases and J 7 bases, with 11 bases left between them. The CDR3 runs 14 residues.